The present T cell receptor beta chain was sequenced within a study of shared clonotypes between healthy human individuals. Whole-study context: The plates for each donor numbered three CD4 naive, three CD4 memory, two CD8 naive and one CD8 memory.

Sequencing was performed with immunoSEQ multiplex PCR; in TCRdb, only in-frame clones are kept and a portion is missing. The table lists about a million clones, 76% of them singletons, with roughly 1.5% in the top ten. Findings of the study overall: Although depth was large, rarefaction showed that sequencing of the sorted subsets was incomplete.

About this clone: Antigen unknown.

From CD4+ cells came CD45RA+ naive and CD45RA-negative memory subsets. What was sequenced was memory CD4+ T cells sorted from blood. Subset here: CD45RA-negative fraction. The TCR comes from a man younger than 30 in good health.

The DNA of the CDR3 is TGTGCCAGCAGTGAGGGACTTCAAGAGACCCAGTACTTC. It specifies CASSEGLQETQYF. This chain joins TRBV6-4 and TRBJ2-5; maybe TRBD2 (6 bases). The V and J ends lost 3 bases and 2 bases respectively, with 7 bases between them. This CDR3 has 13 amino acids. Germline V gene lookup returns CDR1 MRHNA and CDR2 SNTAGT.